The clone carrying this T cell receptor beta chain has a count of ten or more. Its antigen is undetermined. Ophthalmopathy was moderately-to-severely active, CAS at least 3, NOSPECS at least 4, lasting under 3 months. Amplified material comprised TCR beta CDR3 regions derived from RNA transcripts. A first-round RT-PCR used HTBI primers, followed by a second-round multiplex PCR. TCRdb reprocessed the multiplex PCR reads via MiXCR and lists one record per CDR3 protein. The sample has a few hundred thousand distinct CDR3 sequences, about 18% seen once. This entry belongs to a study of Graves' ophthalmopathy and Graves' hyperthyroidism. As for the study in general: Untreated patients at initial diagnosis provided peripheral blood.

V shed 7 bases and J 4 bases; nucleotides not matched to a gene: 3. Germline CDR1 and CDR2: KGHDR and SFDVKD. The CDR3 totals 14 residues. General study results and limits: Ophthalmopathy progression predictions by the model showed roughly 77% specificity and roughly 71% sensitivity.

The sample taken for sequencing was peripheral blood. The source is a woman aged 18-30 years with Graves' ophthalmopathy. V gene TRBV24-1 combines with J gene TRBJ2-2; the match to TRBD1 covers 9 bases. CDR3 sequence (DNA): TGTGCCACCAGCCGGGACAGGGCCACCGGGGAGCTGTTTTTT. Residues: CATSRDRATGELFF.